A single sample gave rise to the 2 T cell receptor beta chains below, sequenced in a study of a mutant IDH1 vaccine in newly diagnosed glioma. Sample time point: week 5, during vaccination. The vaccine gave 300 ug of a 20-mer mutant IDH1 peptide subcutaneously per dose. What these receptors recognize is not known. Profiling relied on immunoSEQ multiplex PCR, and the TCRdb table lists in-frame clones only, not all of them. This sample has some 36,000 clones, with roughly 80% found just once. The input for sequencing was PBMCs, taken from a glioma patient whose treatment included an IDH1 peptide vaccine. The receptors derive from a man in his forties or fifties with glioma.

The CDR3 DNA is TGTGCCTGGAGCGACGGGACAGTGAACACCGGGGAGCTGTTTTTT. This translates into CAWSDGTVNTGELFF. The rearrangement uses TRBV30 and TRBJ2-2; 7 positions agree with TRBD1. The length of the CDR3 is 15 residues. Germline assignment: CDR1 GTSNPN and CDR2 SVGIG (reference sequence). The junction had 5 bases not matched to a gene; V was cut back by 3 bases and J by 1 base.

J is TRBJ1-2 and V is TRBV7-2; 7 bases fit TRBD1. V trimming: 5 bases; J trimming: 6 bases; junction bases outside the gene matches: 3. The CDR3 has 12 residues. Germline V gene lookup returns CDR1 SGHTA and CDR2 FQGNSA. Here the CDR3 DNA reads TGTGCCAGCAGCCCCGACAGGGATGGCTACACCTTC. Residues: CASSPDRDGYTF.